These 8 T cell receptor beta chains share one sample of origin, sequenced in a study of radiation and T cells in renal cell carcinoma. Time point here: baseline pretreatment blood. The treatment here: 15 Gy SBRT to primary tumor, nephrectomy 4 weeks later. The table came from immunoSEQ multiplex PCR; TCRdb's copy has only in-frame clones and leaves some out. The table shows more than 140,000 clones, with 75% to 90% occurring only once. This sample comprised blood, obtained from a patient whose treatment included radiotherapy and nephrectomy. These receptors were obtained from a woman aged 45-60 years with renal cell carcinoma.

This chain links TRBV5-6 with TRBJ1-5; D gene ambiguous. Germline V gene lookup returns CDR1 SGHDT and CDR2 YYEEEE. This CDR3 spans 15 amino acids. The V end was cut by 2 bases, the J end by 4 bases, with 13 bases between. CDR3 nucleotide sequence: TGTGCCAGCAGCTTTGGCGAGGTCTGGAATCAGCCCCAGCATTTT. Residues: CASSFGEVWNQPQHF.

This clone was counted only a few times. The chain links TRBV2 to TRBJ1-5; no firm D call. V was clipped by 3 bases and J by 3 bases, with 6 bases between them. This CDR3 is built from 13 residues. Germline V gene data show CDR1 as SNHLY and CDR2 as FYNNEI. CDR3 in amino acids: CASSDQVNQPQHF. In DNA form, the CDR3 reads TGTGCCAGCAGTGACCAGGTCAATCAGCCCCAGCATTTT.

V and J are TRBV29-1 and TRBJ1-4; D is undetermined. In germline, CDR1 is SQVTM, CDR2 ANQGSEA. V lost 6 bases and J 8 bases, leaving 19 bases between the germline ends. This CDR3 comprises 14 residues. In nucleotides, the CDR3 is TGCAGCGTCGTTACGGACGGAGAAGGGGAAAAACTGTTTTTT. Protein product: CSVVTDGEGEKLFF.

The gene calls are TRBV7-2 and TRBJ2-2, with unresolved D. Germline V lookup: CDR1 SGHTA, CDR2 FQGNSA. The CDR3 loop spans 16 amino acids. V shed 1 base and J shed 4 bases, with 13 bases lying between them. CDR3 coding DNA: TGTGCCAGCAGCTTAGTCTGGACCCTCGGCACCGGGGAGCTGTTTTTT. Amino acid sequence: CASSLVWTLGTGELFF.

The V gene is TRBV6-1, the J gene TRBJ1-5; D ambiguous. V was pared by 6 bases and J by 6 bases, with 15 bases between. Per the germline V gene, CDR1 is MNHNS and CDR2 is SASEGT. The CDR3 totals 14 residues. The CDR3 spells CASSSRNIGQPQHF. The DNA for the CDR3 is TGTGCCAGCAGCTCCAGGAACATAGGTCAGCCCCAGCATTTT.

This clone appeared once. The chain employs TRBV14 and TRBJ2-1; no definite D call. Germline-derived CDR1 and CDR2 are SGHDN and FVKESK. The CDR3 sequence is 13 residues long. The V and J ends lost 4 bases and 4 bases respectively, with 8 bases between them. CDR3 bases: TGTGCCAGCAGCCGAAATTTGTACAATGAGCAGTTCTTC. Protein product: CASSRNLYNEQFF. The whole variable domain, filled in from reference TRBV14 and TRBJ2-1, reads EAGVTQFPSHSVIEKGQTVTLRCDPISGHDNLYWYRRVMGKEIKFLLHFVKESKQDESGMPNNRFLAERTGGTYSTLKVQPAELEDSGVYFCASSRNLYNEQFFGPGTRLTVL.

CDR3 in DNA: TGTGCCAGCAGTCGACAGGGTAGCAATCAGCCCCAGCATTTT. Translation: CASSRQGSNQPQHF. V gene TRBV7-2 combines with J gene TRBJ1-5; TRBD1 agrees at 7 bases. In germline, CDR1 is SGHTA, CDR2 FQGNSA. With 6 bases clipped from V and 0 bases from J, the junction kept 2 bases outside the gene matches. There are 14 residues in the CDR3. Variable domain in full (rest from reference TRBV7-2 and TRBJ1-5): GAGVSQSPSNKVTEKGKDVELRCDPISGHTALYWYRQSLGQGLEFLIYFQGNSAPDKSGLPSDRFSAERTGGSVSTLTIQRTQQEDSAVYLCASSRQGSNQPQHFGDGTRLSIL.

The V and J genes are TRBV7-2 and TRBJ2-5; D is perhaps TRBD2 (6 bases). The CDR3 has 16 amino acids. CDR1 is SGHTA and CDR2 is FQGNSA in the germline V gene. V dropped 1 base and J dropped 1 base, with 13 bases sitting between them. The CDR3 here is CASSLGPEGVQETQYF. CDR3 coding DNA: TGTGCCAGCAGCTTAGGCCCGGAGGGTGTCCAAGAGACCCAGTACTTC. Full variable domain (missing parts from reference TRBV7-2 and TRBJ2-5): GAGVSQSPSNKVTEKGKDVELRCDPISGHTALYWYRQSLGQGLEFLIYFQGNSAPDKSGLPSDRFSAERTGGSVSTLTIQRTQQEDSAVYLCASSLGPEGVQETQYFGPGTRLLVL.